This TCR beta chain was profiled in a study of T cell changes during pregnancy in multiple sclerosis. Here immunoSEQ multiplex PCR was the method, and the copy in TCRdb shows in-frame clones only, minus some. The table shows around 60,000 clones, with 70% to 90% occurring only once. The receptor comes from a female donor with multiple sclerosis, enrolled in a pregnancy study. Sequenced here: peripheral blood, sampled in the first trimester of pregnancy.

The CDR3 reads CASSRVRDRNSPLHF. As DNA, the CDR3 is TGCGCCAGCAGCCGCGTCCGGGACAGGAATTCACCCCTCCACTTT. This chain joins TRBV4-3 and TRBJ1-6, with TRBD1 matching 8 bases. Germline CDR1 reads LGHNA; CDR2 reads YSLEER. V was clipped by 4 bases and J by 7 bases; unmatched bases: 6. The CDR3 has 15 residues.